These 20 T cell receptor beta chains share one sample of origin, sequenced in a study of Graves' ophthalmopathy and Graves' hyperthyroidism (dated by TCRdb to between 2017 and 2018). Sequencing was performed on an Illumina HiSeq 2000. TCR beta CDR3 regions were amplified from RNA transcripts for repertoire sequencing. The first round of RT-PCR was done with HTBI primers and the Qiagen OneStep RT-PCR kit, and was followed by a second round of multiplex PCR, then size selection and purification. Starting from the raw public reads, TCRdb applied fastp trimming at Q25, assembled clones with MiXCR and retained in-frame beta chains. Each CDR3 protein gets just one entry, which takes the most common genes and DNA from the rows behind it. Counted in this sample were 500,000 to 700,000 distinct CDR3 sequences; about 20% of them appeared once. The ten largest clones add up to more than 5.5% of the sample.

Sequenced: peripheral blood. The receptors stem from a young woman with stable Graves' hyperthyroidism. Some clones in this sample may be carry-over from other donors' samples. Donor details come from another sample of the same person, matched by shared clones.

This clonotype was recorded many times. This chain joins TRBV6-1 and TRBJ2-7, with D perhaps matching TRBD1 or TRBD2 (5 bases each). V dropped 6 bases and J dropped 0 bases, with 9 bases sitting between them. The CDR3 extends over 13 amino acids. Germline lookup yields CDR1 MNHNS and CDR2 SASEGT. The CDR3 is CASSRDVSYEQYF. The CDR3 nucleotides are TGTGCCAGCAGCCGGGACGTCTCCTACGAGCAGTACTTC.

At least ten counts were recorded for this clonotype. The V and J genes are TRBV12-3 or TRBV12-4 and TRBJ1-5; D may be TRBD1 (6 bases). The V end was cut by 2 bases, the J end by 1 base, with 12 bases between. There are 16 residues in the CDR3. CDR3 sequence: CASSLSGVKSNQPQHF. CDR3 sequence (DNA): TGTGCCAGCAGTTTATCAGGGGTTAAGAGCAATCAGCCCCAGCATTTT.

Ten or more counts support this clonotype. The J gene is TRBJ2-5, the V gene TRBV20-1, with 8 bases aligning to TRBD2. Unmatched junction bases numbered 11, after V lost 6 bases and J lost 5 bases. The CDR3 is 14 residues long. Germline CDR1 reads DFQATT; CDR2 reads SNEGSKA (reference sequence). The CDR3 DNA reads TGCAGTGCCGGGGGGGGTAGAGGGGTGGAGACCCAGTACTTC. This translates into CSAGGGRGVETQYF.

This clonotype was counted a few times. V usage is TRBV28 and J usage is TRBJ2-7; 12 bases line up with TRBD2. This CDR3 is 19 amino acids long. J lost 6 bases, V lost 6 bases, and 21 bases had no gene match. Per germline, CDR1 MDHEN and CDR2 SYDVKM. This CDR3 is CASSPETGLAGPPGLEQYF. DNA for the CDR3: TGTGCCAGCAGCCCAGAGACGGGACTAGCGGGTCCCCCAGGGCTCGAGCAGTACTTC. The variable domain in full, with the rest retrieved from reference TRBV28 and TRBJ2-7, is DVKVTQSSRYLVKRTGEKVFLECVQDMDHENMFWYRQDPGLGLRLIYFSYDVKMKEKGDIPEGYSVSREKKERFSLILESASTNQTSMYLCASSPETGLAGPPGLEQYFGPGTRLTVT.

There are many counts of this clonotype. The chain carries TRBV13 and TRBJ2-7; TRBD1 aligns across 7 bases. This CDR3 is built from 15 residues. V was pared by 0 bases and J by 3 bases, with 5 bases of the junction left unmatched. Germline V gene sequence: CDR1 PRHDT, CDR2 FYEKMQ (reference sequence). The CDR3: CASSLGSGTDYEQYF. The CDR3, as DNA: TGTGCCAGCAGCTTAGGGTCCGGGACAGACTACGAGCAGTACTTC. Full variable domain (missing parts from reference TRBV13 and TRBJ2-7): AAGVIQSPRHLIKEKRETATLKCYPIPRHDTVYWYQQGPGQDPQFLISFYEKMQSDKGSIPDRFSAQQFSDYHSELNMSSLELGDSALYFCASSLGSGTDYEQYFGPGTRLTVT.

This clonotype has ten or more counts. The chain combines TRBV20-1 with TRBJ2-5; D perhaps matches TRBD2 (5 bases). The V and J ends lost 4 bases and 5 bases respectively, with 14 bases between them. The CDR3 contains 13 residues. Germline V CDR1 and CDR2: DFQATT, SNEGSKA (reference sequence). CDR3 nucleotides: TGCAGTGCTAACATCCCTAGCTGGGAGACCCAGTACTTC. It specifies CSANIPSWETQYF.

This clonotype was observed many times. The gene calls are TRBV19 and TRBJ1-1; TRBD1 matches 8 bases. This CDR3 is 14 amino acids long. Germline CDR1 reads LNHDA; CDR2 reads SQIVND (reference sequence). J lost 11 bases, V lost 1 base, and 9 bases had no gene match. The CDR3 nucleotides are TGTGCCAGTAGTATAGGGGACAGGCCTCCTGGGGCTTTCTTT. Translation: CASSIGDRPPGAFF.

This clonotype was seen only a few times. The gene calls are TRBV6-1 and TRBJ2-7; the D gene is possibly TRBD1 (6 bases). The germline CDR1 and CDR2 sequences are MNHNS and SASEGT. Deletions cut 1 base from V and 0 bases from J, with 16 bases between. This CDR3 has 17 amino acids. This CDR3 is CASSEGGGWSSSYEQYF. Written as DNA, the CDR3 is TGTGCCAGCAGTGAAGGAGGGGGTTGGAGTTCCTCCTACGAGCAGTACTTC.

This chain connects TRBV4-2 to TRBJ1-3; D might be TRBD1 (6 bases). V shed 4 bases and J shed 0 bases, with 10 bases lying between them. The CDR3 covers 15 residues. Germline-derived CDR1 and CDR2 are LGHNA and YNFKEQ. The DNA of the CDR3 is TGTGCCAGCAGCCGCCAGGACAGCTCTGGAAACACCATATATTTT. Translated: CASSRQDSSGNTIYF.

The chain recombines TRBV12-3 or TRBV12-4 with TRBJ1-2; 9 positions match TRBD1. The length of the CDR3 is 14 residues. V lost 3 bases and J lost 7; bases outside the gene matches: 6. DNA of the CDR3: TGTGCCAGCAGTTTGTTTGGGACAGGGTTTGGCTACACCTTC. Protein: CASSLFGTGFGYTF.

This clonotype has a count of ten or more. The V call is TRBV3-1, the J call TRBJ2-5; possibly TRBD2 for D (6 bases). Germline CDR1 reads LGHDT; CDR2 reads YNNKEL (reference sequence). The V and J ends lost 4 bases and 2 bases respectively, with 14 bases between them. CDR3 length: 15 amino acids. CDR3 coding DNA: TGTGCCAGCAGCCCGGACAACGCGGGGCAAGAGACCCAGTACTTC. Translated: CASSPDNAGQETQYF.

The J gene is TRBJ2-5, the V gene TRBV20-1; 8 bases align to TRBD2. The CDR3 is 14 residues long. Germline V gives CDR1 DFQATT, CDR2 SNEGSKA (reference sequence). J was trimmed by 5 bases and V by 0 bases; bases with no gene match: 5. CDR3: CSARDRRLAETQYF. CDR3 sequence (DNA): TGCAGTGCTAGAGATCGACGACTAGCGGAGACCCAGTACTTC.

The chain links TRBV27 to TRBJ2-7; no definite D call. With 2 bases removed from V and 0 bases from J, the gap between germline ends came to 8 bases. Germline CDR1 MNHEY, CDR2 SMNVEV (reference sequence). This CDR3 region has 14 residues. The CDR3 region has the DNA TGTGCCAGCAGTTTAAGCAGGAACTCCTACGAGCAGTACTTC. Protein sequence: CASSLSRNSYEQYF.

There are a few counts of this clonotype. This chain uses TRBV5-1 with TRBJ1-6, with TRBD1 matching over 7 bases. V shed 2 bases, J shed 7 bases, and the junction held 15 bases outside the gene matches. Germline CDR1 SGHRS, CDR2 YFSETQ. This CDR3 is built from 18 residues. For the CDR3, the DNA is TGCGCCAGCAGCTTAAATCCCCGGACAGGTCCGGGGAATTCACCCCTCCACTTT. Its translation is CASSLNPRTGPGNSPLHF. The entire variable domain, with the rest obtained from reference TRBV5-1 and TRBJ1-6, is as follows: KAGVTQTPRYLIKTRGQQVTLSCSPISGHRSVSWYQQTPGQGLQFLFEYFSETQRNKGNFPGRFSGRQFSNSRSEMNVSTLELGDSALYLCASSLNPRTGPGNSPLHFGNGTRLTVT.

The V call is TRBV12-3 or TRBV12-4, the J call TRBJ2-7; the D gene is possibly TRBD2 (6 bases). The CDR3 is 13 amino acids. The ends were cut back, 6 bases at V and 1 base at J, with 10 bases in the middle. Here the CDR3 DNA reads TGTGCCAGCAGGAGGGACTGGTCCTACGAGCAGTACTTC. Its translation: CASRRDWSYEQYF.

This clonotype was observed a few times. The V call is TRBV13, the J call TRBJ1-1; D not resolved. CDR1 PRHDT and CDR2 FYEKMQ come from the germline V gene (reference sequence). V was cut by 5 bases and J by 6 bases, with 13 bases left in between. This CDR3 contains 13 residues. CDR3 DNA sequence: TGTGCCAGCAGCCCACCCCGGTCCCCTGAAGCTTTCTTT. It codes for CASSPPRSPEAFF.

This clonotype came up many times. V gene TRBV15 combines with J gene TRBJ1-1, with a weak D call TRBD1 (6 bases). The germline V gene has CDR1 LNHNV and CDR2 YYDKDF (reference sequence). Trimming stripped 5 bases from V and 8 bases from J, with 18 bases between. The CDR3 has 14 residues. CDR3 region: CATSRLGGPPEAFF. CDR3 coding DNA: TGTGCCACCAGCCGGCTGGGGGGCCCGCCAGAAGCTTTCTTT. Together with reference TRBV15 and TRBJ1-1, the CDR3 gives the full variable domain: DAMVIQNPRYQVTQFGKPVTLSCSQTLNHNVMYWYQQKSSQAPKLLFHYYDKDFNNEADTPDNFQSRRPNTSFCFLDIRSPGLGDTAMYLCATSRLGGPPEAFFGQGTRLTVV.

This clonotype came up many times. The CDR3 region has the DNA TGTGCCAGCAGCTTAGGCGACAGGGGGCACGCTGAAGCTTTCTTT. Its protein product is CASSLGDRGHAEAFF. The chain is built from TRBV7-8 and TRBJ1-1, with TRBD1 identical over 10 bases. CDR3 size: 15 residues. V shed 1 base, J shed 6 bases, and the junction held 5 bases outside the gene matches. Germline assignment: CDR1 SGHVS and CDR2 FQNEAQ.

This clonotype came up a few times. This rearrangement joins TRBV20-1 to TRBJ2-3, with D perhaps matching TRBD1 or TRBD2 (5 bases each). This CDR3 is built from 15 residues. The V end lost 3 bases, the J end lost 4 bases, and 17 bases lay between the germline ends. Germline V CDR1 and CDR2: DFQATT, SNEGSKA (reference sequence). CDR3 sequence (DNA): TGCAGTGCTAGGGATCCAGCGGCAGGGCCAGATACGCAGTATTTT. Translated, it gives CSARDPAAGPDTQYF.

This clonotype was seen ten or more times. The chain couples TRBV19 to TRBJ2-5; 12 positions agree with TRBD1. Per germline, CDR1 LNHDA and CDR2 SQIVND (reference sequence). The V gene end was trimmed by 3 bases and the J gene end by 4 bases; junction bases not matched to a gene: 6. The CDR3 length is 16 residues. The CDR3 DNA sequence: TGTGCCAGTAGTATCGGGACAGGGGGCATCGGAGAGACCCAGTACTTC. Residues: CASSIGTGGIGETQYF.